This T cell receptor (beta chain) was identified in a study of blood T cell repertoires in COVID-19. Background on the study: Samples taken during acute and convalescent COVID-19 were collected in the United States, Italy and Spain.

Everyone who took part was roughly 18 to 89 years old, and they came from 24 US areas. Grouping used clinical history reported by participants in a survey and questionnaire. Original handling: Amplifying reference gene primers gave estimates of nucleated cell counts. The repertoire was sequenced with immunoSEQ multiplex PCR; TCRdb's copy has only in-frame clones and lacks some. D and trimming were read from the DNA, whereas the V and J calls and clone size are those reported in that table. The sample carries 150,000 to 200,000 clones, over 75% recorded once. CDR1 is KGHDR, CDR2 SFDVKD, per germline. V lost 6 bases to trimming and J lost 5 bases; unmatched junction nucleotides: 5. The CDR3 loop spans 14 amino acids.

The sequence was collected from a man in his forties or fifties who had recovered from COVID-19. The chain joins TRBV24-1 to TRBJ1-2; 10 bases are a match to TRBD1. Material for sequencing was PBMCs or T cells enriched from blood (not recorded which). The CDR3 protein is CATSLGQGRYGYTF. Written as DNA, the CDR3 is TGTGCCACCAGTCTGGGACAGGGGCGATATGGCTACACCTTC.